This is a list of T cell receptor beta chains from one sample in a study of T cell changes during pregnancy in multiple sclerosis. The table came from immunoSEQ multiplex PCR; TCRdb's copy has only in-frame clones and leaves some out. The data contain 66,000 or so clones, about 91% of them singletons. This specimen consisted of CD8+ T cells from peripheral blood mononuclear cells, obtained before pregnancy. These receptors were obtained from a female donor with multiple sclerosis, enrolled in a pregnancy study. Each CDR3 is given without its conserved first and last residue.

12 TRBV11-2 ASSLGRGWDEQF
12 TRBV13 ASSFSAVNTEAF
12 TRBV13 ASSLARGFDEQY
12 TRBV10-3 AISDAGNQSPLH
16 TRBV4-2 ASSQGAWSGGARETQY
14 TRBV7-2 ASSLPTSGGGNEQF
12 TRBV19 ASLDREGYQPQH
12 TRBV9 ASSPRHGQETQY
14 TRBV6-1 ASSEAPEHTNSPLH
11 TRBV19 ASSSGIIYGYT
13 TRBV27 ASSALRGAYNEQF
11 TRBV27 ASSLSSGNTIY
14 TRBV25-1 ASSEGDRTLNTEAF
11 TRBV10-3 ATGGGFTDTQY
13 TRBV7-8 ASSFQGGLTDTQY
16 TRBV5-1 ASSLAMIAGGPTDTQY
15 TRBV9 ASSDDRDTGWTGELF
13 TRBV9 ASSRTGPGIYGYT
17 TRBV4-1 ASSPFPLLQDGWDTEAF
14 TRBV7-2 ASSLTSGGNSYEQY
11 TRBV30 AWGTEGGTEAF
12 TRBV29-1 SVEDWPANYGYT
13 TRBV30 AWSGTGGINTEAF
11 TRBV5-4 ASSRTVNSPLH
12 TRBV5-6 ASSLVRGGTEAF
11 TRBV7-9 ASSFIGGNEQF
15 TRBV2 ASAIAREGSGANVLT
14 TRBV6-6 ASSPPEGRDYEKLF
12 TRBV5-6 ASSPRGYNQPQH
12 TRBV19 ASSTDRDQAEQY
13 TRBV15 ATSRGEGNTDTQY
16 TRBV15 ATSRDLVLAGGGNEQY
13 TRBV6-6 ASKFRFFSNQPQH
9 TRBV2 ASRDMYGYT
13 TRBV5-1 ASSLDGSSGNTIY
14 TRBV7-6 ASSLLVFGGAETQY
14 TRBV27 ASSLVGGGPNNEQF
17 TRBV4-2 ASSQVTGQASYEGDEQF
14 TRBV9 ASGPSGGASSYEQY
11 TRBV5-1 ASSLGEIYGYT
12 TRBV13 ASSLGQGNQPQH
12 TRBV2 ASISPDWDNEQF